The 18 T cell receptor beta chains listed next were all sequenced from one sample in a study of T cell clones after liver transplantation. The protocol was immunoSEQ multiplex PCR, while the TCRdb copy is restricted to in-frame clones and leaves out a portion. The table shows tens of thousands of clones, with less than 90% occurring only once. The specimen comprised CD4+ T cells from blood, sampled 48 to 50 months after liver transplant. All receptors derive from a human patient who received a liver transplant. Some T cells could come from the graft donor.

This clone was seen just once. This rearrangement joins TRBV19 to TRBJ2-7, with 7 bases that match TRBD1. Germline lookup yields CDR1 LNHDA and CDR2 SQIVND (reference sequence). The ends lost 10 bases at V and 1 base at J; junction bases unmatched: 7. The CDR3 extends over 13 amino acids. This chain's CDR3 is CATKNRGSYEQYF. In DNA form, the CDR3 reads TGTGCCACTAAAAACAGGGGTTCCTACGAGCAGTACTTC.

The rearrangement links TRBV5-1 to TRBJ2-3; no definite D call. CDR3 length: 15 residues. Deletions cut 3 bases from V and 0 bases from J, with 11 bases between. Germline V CDR1 and CDR2: SGHRS, YFSETQ. CDR3 sequence reads: CASSSATSSTDTQYF. In DNA, the CDR3 is TGCGCCAGCAGCTCGGCGACAAGTAGCACAGATACGCAGTATTTT. Looking up the rest from reference TRBV5-1 and TRBJ2-3 gives the full variable domain: KAGVTQTPRYLIKTRGQQVTLSCSPISGHRSVSWYQQTPGQGLQFLFEYFSETQRNKGNFPGRFSGRQFSNSRSEMNVSTLELGDSALYLCASSSATSSTDTQYFGPGTRLTVL.

The genes are TRBV11-2 and TRBJ2-7; D may correspond to TRBD1 or TRBD2 (5 bases each). Germline lookup yields CDR1 SGHAT and CDR2 FQNNGV. Between the trimmed V and J ends, which lost 5 bases and 0 bases, there was a span of 17 bases. This CDR3 spans 16 amino acids. CDR3 nucleotide sequence: TGTGCCAGCAGCCCCTCTACGGGACGGAACTCCTACGAGCAGTACTTC. Translating it yields CASSPSTGRNSYEQYF.

This sequence joins TRBV18 and TRBJ1-1, with TRBD1 as a possible D gene (5 bases). The length of the CDR3 is 13 residues. The V end lost 8 bases, the J end lost 6 bases, and 16 bases lay between the germline ends. Germline loops: CDR1 KGHSH, CDR2 LQKENI. CDR3 in DNA: TGTGCCAGCACCCTCCACGGGGGATCTGAAGCTTTCTTT. This translates into CASTLHGGSEAFF.

J is TRBJ2-5 and V is TRBV28; 14 bases agree with TRBD2. The CDR3 is 17 amino acids. Germline V lookup: CDR1 MDHEN, CDR2 SYDVKM. Trimming at V came to 4 bases and at J to 5 bases, leaving 9 bases not matched to a gene. The chain's CDR3 is CASSSPTTSGGAETQYF. The CDR3, as DNA: TGTGCCAGCAGTTCTCCCACGACTAGCGGGGGGGCGGAGACCCAGTACTTC.

The rearrangement links TRBV7-9 to TRBJ2-7; possibly TRBD1 for D (6 bases). V was cut by 3 bases and J by 2 bases, with 14 bases left in between. CDR1 SEHNR and CDR2 FQNEAQ come from the germline V gene (reference sequence). The CDR3 has 15 residues. In nucleotides, the CDR3 is TGTGCCAGCAGCTTGGTAGTGGGACAAACCTACGAGCAGTACTTC. Its translation: CASSLVVGQTYEQYF.

The genes are TRBV6-5 and TRBJ2-2; TRBD2 agrees at 8 bases. The ends lost 8 bases at V and 5 bases at J; junction bases unmatched: 7. Germline CDR1 MNHEY, CDR2 SVGAGI. The CDR3 has 14 amino acids. CDR3 sequence reads: CASEGTRVTGELFF. Here the CDR3 DNA reads TGTGCCAGCGAAGGGACTAGAGTAACCGGGGAGCTGTTTTTT.

The chain's CDR3 is CASRGTGGSGELFF. CDR3 in DNA: TGTGCCAGCAGAGGGACAGGGGGCTCCGGGGAGCTGTTTTTT. V and J are TRBV2 and TRBJ2-2, with 12 bases lining up with TRBD1. In germline, CDR1 is SNHLY, CDR2 FYNNEI. Unmatched junction bases numbered 2, after V lost 6 bases and J lost 6 bases. The CDR3 runs to 14 residues.

V usage is TRBV20-1 and J usage is TRBJ1-2; D unresolved. CDR3 length equals 11 residues. Between the trimmed V and J ends, which lost 5 bases and 4 bases, there was a span of 8 bases. Germline CDR1 is DFQATT and CDR2 is SNEGSKA (reference sequence). The CDR3 DNA follows: TGCAGTGCTCCGCTCGTCTATGGCTACACCTTC. Translated, it gives CSAPLVYGYTF.

The chain uses TRBV5-4 and TRBJ2-1; D call uncertain. The CDR3 contains 15 residues. V gave up 3 bases and J gave up 0 bases, with 10 bases separating them. The germline V gene has CDR1 SGHNT and CDR2 YYREEE (reference sequence). The CDR3 DNA follows: TGTGCCAGCAGCTCTGACCCAAGCTCCTACAATGAGCAGTTCTTC. Protein sequence: CASSSDPSSYNEQFF.

The chain joins TRBV7-2 to TRBJ2-5; weak D call: TRBD2 (5 bases). The CDR3 consists of 14 residues. The germline V gene has CDR1 SGHTA and CDR2 FQGNSA. V was clipped by 1 base and J by 7 bases, with 13 bases between them. The chain's CDR3 is CASSLVRAPGTQYF. As DNA, the CDR3 is TGTGCCAGCAGCTTAGTGCGGGCCCCAGGGACCCAGTACTTC.

The rearrangement uses TRBV6-1 and TRBJ2-5; 8 bases agree with TRBD1. V dropped 1 base and J dropped 5; count of bases not matched to a gene: 6. This CDR3 contains 15 residues. The germline V gene encodes CDR1 MNHNS and CDR2 SASEGT. CDR3 amino acids: CASSEGGQGVETQYF. CDR3 coding DNA: TGTGCCAGCAGTGAAGGAGGACAGGGAGTGGAGACCCAGTACTTC.

This clone was seen only a few times. The genes are TRBV27 and TRBJ1-4; possible D gene TRBD1, 5 bases. Trimming removed 6 bases at V and 5 bases at J, with 13 bases between. The CDR3 totals 14 residues. Germline lookup yields CDR1 MNHEY and CDR2 SMNVEV (reference sequence). The DNA for the CDR3 is TGTGCCAGCAGAAAACAGGTGGGAAATGAAAAACTGTTTTTT. Translation gives CASRKQVGNEKLFF.

The V gene is TRBV5-8, the J gene TRBJ1-3, with D perhaps matching TRBD1 (5 bases). CDR3 length: 15 residues. Germline assignment: CDR1 SGHTS and CDR2 YDEGEE. Trimming took 2 bases from V and 5 from J, leaving 14 bases between them. The CDR3 reads CASSLVQGRRNTIYF. CDR3 nucleotides: TGTGCCAGCAGCTTAGTCCAGGGAAGAAGAAACACCATATATTTT.

The gene calls are TRBV13 and TRBJ2-1, with D tentatively TRBD2 (6 bases). Germline CDR1 PRHDT, CDR2 FYEKMQ (reference sequence). V was trimmed by 3 bases and J by 0 bases, leaving 15 bases between them. The length of the CDR3 is 17 residues. CDR3 protein: CASSFFGGASSYNEQFF. The DNA of the CDR3 is TGTGCCAGCAGCTTTTTTGGCGGGGCAAGCTCCTACAATGAGCAGTTCTTC.

In the case of this clone: This clone may be a read error of a much larger clone one base away. The rearrangement uses TRBV5-1 and TRBJ2-7, with TRBD1 identical over 11 bases. This CDR3 comprises 14 residues. CDR1 SGHRS and CDR2 YFSETQ come from the germline V gene. V was clipped by 4 bases and J by 2 bases; unmatched bases: 2. In DNA form, the CDR3 reads TGCGCCAGCAGCGTGGGACAGGGGGCCTACGAGCAGTACTTC. This sequence encodes CASSVGQGAYEQYF. Full variable domain (rest looked up from reference TRBV5-1 and TRBJ2-7): KAGVTQTPRYLIKTRGQQVTLSCSPISGHRSVSWYQQTPGQGLQFLFEYFSETQRNKGNFPGRFSGRQFSNSRSEMNVSTLELGDSALYLCASSVGQGAYEQYFGPGTRLTVT.

CDR3 nucleotides: TGTGCCAGCAGACCCGCAGGGGGTCTTCAGCCCCAGCATTTT. Its protein product is CASRPAGGLQPQHF. The genes are TRBV7-2 and TRBJ1-5; 7 nucleotides match TRBD1. CDR3 length: 14 residues. With V trimmed by 6 bases and J by 6 bases, 8 bases remained unmatched. Germline values: CDR1 SGHTA, CDR2 FQGNSA.

The rearrangement links TRBV2 to TRBJ2-7; 8 bases fit TRBD1. Germline assignment: CDR1 SNHLY and CDR2 FYNNEI. This CDR3 is built from 13 residues. Unmatched junction bases numbered 3, after V lost 6 bases and J lost 2 bases. The CDR3 bases are TGTGCCAGCAGCCCGGACAGGGCCTACGAGCAGTACTTC. Protein sequence: CASSPDRAYEQYF.